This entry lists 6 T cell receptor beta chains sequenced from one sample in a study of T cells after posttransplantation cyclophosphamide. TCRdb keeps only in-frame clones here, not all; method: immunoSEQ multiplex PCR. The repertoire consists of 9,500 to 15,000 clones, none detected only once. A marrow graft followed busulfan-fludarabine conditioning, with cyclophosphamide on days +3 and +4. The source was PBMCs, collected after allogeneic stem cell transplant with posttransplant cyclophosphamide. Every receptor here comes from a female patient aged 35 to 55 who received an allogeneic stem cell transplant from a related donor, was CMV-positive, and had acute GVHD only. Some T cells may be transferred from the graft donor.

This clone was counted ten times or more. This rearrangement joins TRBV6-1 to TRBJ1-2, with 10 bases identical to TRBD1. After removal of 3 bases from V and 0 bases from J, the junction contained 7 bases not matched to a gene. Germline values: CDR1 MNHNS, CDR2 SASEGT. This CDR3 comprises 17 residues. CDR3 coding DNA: TGTGCCAGCAGTGAGACAGGGGGCGTTTTGTCTAACTATGGCTACACCTTC. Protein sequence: CASSETGGVLSNYGYTF.

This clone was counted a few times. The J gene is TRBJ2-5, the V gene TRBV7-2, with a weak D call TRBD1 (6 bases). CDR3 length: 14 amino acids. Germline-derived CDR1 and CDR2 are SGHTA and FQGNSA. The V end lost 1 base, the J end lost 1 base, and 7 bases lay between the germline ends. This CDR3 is CASSLGRGQETQYF. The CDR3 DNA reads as TGTGCCAGCAGCTTAGGCAGGGGCCAAGAGACCCAGTACTTC.

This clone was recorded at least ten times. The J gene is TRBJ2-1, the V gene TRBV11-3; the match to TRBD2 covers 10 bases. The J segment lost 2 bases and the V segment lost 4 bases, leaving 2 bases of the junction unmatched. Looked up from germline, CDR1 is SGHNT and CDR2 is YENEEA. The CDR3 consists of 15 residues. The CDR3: CASSSGTSAYNEQFF. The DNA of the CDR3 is TGTGCCAGCAGCTCCGGGACTAGCGCCTACAATGAGCAGTTCTTC.

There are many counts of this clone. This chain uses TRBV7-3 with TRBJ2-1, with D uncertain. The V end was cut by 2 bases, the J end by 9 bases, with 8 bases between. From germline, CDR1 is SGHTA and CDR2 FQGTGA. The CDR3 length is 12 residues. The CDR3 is CASSLELGEQFF. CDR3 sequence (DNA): TGTGCCAGCAGCTTAGAGCTAGGTGAGCAGTTCTTC.

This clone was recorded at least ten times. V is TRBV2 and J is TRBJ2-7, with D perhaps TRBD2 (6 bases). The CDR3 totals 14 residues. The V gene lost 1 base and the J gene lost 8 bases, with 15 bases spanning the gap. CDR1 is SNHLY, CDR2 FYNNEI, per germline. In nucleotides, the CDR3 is TGTGCCAGCAGTGAAGAGGAGGGATTTATGAAGCAGTACTTC. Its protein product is CASSEEEGFMKQYF. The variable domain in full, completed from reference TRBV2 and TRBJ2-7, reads EPEVTQTPSHQVTQMGQEVILRCVPISNHLYFYWYRQILGQKVEFLVSFYNNEISEKSEIFDDQFSVERPDGSNFTLKIRSTKLEDSAMYFCASSEEEGFMKQYFGPGTRLTVT.

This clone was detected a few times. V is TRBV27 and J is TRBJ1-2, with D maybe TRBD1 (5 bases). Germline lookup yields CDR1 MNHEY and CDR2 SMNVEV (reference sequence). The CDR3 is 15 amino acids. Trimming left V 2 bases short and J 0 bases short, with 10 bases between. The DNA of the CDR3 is TGTGCCAGCAGTTTAGGTCAGGGTCCTAACTATGGCTACACCTTC. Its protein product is CASSLGQGPNYGYTF.